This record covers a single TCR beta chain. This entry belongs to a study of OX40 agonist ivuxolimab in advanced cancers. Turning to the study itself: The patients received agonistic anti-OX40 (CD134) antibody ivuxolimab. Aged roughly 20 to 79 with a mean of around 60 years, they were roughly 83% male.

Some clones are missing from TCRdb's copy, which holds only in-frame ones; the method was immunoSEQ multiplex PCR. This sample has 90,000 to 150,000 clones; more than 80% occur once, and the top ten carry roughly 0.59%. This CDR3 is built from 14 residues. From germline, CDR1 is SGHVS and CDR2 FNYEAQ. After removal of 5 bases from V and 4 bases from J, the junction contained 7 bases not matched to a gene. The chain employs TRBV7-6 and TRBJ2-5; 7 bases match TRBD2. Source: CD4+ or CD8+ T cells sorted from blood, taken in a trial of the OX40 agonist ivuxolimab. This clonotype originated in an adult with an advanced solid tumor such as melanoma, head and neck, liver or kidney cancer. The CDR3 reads CASSHRLARETQYF. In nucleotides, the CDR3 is TGTGCCAGCAGCCATCGACTAGCCAGAGAGACCCAGTACTTC.